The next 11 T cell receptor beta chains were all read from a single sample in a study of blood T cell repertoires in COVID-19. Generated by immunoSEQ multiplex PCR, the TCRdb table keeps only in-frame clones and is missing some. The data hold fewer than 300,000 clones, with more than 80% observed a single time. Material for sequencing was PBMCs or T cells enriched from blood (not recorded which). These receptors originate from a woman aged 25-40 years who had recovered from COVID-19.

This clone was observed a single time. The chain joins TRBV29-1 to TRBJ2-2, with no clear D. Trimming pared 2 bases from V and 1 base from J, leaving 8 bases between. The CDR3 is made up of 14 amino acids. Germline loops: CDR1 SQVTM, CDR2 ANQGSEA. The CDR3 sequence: CSVELARNTGELFF. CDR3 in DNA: TGCAGCGTTGAATTGGCTAGGAACACCGGGGAGCTGTTTTTT.

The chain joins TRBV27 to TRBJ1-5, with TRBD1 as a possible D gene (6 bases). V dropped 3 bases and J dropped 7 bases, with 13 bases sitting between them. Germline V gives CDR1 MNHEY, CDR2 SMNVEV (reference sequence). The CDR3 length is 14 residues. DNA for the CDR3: TGTGCCAGCAGTTTGCACAGGGACGGACAGCCCCAGCATTTT. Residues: CASSLHRDGQPQHF.

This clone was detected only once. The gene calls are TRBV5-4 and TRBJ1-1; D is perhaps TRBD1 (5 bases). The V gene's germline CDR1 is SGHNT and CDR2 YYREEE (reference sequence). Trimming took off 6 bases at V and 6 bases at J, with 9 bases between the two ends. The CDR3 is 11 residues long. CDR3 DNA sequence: TGTGCCAGCAAGCAGGGTCCTGAAGCTTTCTTT. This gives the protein CASKQGPEAFF.

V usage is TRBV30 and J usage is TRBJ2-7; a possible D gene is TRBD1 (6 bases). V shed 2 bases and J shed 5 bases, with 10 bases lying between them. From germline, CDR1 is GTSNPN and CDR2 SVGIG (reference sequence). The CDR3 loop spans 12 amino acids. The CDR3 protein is CAWSLQGDEQYF. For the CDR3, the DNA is TGTGCCTGGAGTTTACAGGGTGACGAGCAGTACTTC.

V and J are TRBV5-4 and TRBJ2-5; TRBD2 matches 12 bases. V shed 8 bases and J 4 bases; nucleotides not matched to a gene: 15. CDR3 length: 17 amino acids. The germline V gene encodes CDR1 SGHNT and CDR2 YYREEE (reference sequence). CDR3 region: CASDGGETSGSRETQYF. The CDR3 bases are TGTGCCAGTGATGGGGGCGAGACTAGCGGGAGTCGAGAGACCCAGTACTTC.

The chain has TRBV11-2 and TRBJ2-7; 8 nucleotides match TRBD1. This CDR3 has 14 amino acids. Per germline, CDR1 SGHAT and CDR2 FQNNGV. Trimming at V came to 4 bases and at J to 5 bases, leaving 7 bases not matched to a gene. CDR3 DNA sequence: TGTGCCAGCAGCTACGGACAGGGCCCCAACGAGCAGTACTTC. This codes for CASSYGQGPNEQYF.

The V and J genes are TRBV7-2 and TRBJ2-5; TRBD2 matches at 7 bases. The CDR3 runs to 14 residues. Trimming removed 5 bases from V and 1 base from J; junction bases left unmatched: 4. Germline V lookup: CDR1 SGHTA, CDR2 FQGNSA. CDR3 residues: CASSPGLVQETQYF. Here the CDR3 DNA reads TGTGCCAGCAGCCCCGGACTAGTCCAAGAGACCCAGTACTTC.

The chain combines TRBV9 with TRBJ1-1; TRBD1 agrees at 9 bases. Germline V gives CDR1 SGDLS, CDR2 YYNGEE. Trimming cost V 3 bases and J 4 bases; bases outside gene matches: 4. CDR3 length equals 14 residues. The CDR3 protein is CASSGQGVFTEAFF. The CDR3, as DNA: TGTGCCAGCAGCGGACAGGGGGTTTTCACTGAAGCTTTCTTT. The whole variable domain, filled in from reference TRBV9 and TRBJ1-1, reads DSGVTQTPKHLITATGQRVTLRCSPRSGDLSVYWYQQSLDQGLQFLIQYYNGEERAKGNILERFSAQQFPDLHSELNLSSLELGDSALYFCASSGQGVFTEAFFGQGTRLTVV.

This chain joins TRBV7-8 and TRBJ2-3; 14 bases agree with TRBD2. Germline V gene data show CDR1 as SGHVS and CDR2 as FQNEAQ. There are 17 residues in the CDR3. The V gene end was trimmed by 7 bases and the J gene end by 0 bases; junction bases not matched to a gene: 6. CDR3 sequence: CASKTSGRAYSTDTQYF. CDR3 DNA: TGTGCCAGCAAGACTAGCGGGAGGGCCTACAGCACAGATACGCAGTATTTT.

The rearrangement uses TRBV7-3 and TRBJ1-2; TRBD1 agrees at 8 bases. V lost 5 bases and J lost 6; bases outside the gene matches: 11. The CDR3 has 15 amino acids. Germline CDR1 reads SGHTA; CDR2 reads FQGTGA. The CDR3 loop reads CASSPTGTGRNGYTF. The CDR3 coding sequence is TGTGCCAGCAGCCCGACCGGGACAGGTCGGAATGGCTACACCTTC.

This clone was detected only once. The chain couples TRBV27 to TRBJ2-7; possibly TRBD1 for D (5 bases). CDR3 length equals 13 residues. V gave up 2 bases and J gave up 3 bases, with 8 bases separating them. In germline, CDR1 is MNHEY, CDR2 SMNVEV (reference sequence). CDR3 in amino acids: CASSLGALYEQYF. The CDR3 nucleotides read TGTGCCAGCAGTTTAGGGGCCCTCTACGAGCAGTACTTC.